This is a list of T cell receptor beta chains from one sample in a study of blood T cell repertoires in COVID-19. Profiled with immunoSEQ multiplex PCR; TCRdb holds only in-frame clones, not every one. This repertoire shows tens of thousands of clones, about four fifths found once; its top ten account for roughly 12%. The source material was peripheral blood. These receptor sequences come from a man older than 75 with acute or convalescent COVID-19. CDR3s include the opening cysteine and the closing phenylalanine or tryptophan. The order of the fields is clone size, CDR3 length, D gene, V gene, J gene, CDR3 protein, CDR3 DNA. The D gene is left open where the match is weak. Size is omitted from some rows. Given values are once, few, many or a class for expanded clones.

abundance: medium-sized
len: 12
d_gene: NA
v_gene: TRBV5-6
j_gene: TRBJ2-3
CDR3aa: CASRQGTDTQYF
CDR3nt: TGTGCCAGCAGGCAGGGTACAGATACGCAGTATTTT

abundance: NA
len: 14
d_gene: NA
v_gene: TRBV19
j_gene: TRBJ1-1
CDR3aa: CASGKGGDLTEAFF
CDR3nt: TGTGCCAGCGGGAAAGGGGGTGACCTCACTGAAGCTTTCTTT

abundance: NA
len: 15
d_gene: NA
v_gene: TRBV9
j_gene: TRBJ1-1
CDR3aa: CASSVGRLRNTEAFF
CDR3nt: TGTGCCAGCAGCGTAGGCAGGCTACGAAACACTGAAGCTTTCTTT

abundance: few
len: 14
d_gene: NA
v_gene: TRBV10-3
j_gene: TRBJ1-2
CDR3aa: CAISELSPNYGYTF
CDR3nt: TGTGCCATCAGTGAGTTGTCTCCTAACTATGGCTACACCTTC

abundance: NA
len: 13
d_gene: TRBD1
v_gene: TRBV2
j_gene: TRBJ2-2
CDR3aa: CASSTTGGGELFF
CDR3nt: TGTGCCAGCAGTACCACAGGGGGCGGGGAGCTGTTTTTT

abundance: NA
len: 15
d_gene: NA
v_gene: TRBV7-9
j_gene: TRBJ1-4
CDR3aa: CASSLGARVDEKLFF
CDR3nt: TGTGCCAGCAGCTTAGGTGCCAGGGTGGATGAAAAACTGTTTTTT

abundance: few
len: 15
d_gene: TRBD1
v_gene: TRBV5-1
j_gene: TRBJ1-4
CDR3aa: CASSFSGTANEKLFF
CDR3nt: TGCGCCAGCAGCTTTTCCGGGACAGCCAATGAAAAACTGTTTTTT

abundance: NA
len: 17
d_gene: NA
v_gene: TRBV1
j_gene: TRBJ2-7
CDR3aa: CTSSQGGDLQGYYEQYF
CDR3nt: TGCACCAGCAGCCAAGGGGGCGACTTACAGGGGTACTACGAGCAGTACTTC

abundance: NA
len: 16
d_gene: TRBD1
v_gene: TRBV9
j_gene: TRBJ2-1
CDR3aa: CASSVAPGTDYNEQFF
CDR3nt: TGTGCCAGCAGCGTAGCCCCTGGGACAGATTACAATGAGCAGTTCTTC

abundance: few
len: 13
d_gene: TRBD1
v_gene: TRBV30
j_gene: TRBJ1-2
CDR3aa: CAWSPGQSYGYTF
CDR3nt: TGTGCCTGGAGTCCGGGACAGTCCTATGGCTACACCTTC

abundance: NA
len: 13
d_gene: NA
v_gene: TRBV30
j_gene: TRBJ1-1
CDR3aa: CAWSGGLGTEAFF
CDR3nt: TGTGCCTGGAGTGGGGGCCTGGGCACTGAAGCTTTCTTT

abundance: few
len: 14
d_gene: NA
v_gene: TRBV6-5
j_gene: TRBJ1-5
CDR3aa: CASTVGKGGQPQHF
CDR3nt: TGTGCCAGCACAGTCGGGAAGGGAGGTCAGCCCCAGCATTTT

abundance: few
len: 11
d_gene: NA
v_gene: TRBV12-3/TRBV12-4
j_gene: TRBJ1-1
CDR3aa: CASSQNTEAFF
CDR3nt: TGTGCCAGCAGCCAGAACACTGAAGCTTTCTTT

abundance: once
len: 15
d_gene: TRBD1
v_gene: TRBV9
j_gene: TRBJ1-4
CDR3aa: CASSAQDRRGEKLFF
CDR3nt: TGTGCCAGCAGCGCCCAGGACAGGCGCGGCGAAAAACTGTTTTTT

abundance: NA
len: 15
d_gene: NA
v_gene: TRBV6-5
j_gene: TRBJ2-6
CDR3aa: CASSIQVSGANVLTF
CDR3nt: TGTGCCAGCAGCATACAGGTCTCTGGGGCCAACGTCCTGACTTTC

abundance: NA
len: 14
d_gene: TRBD1
v_gene: TRBV19
j_gene: TRBJ1-1
CDR3aa: CASRETGGITEAFF
CDR3nt: TGTGCCAGTAGGGAGACAGGGGGTATCACTGAAGCTTTCTTT

abundance: NA
len: 16
d_gene: TRBD1
v_gene: TRBV2
j_gene: TRBJ1-5
CDR3aa: CASSEFGTGVIQPQHF
CDR3nt: TGTGCCAGCAGTGAATTCGGGACAGGGGTCATTCAGCCCCAGCATTTT

abundance: once
len: 14
d_gene: TRBD1
v_gene: TRBV10-1
j_gene: TRBJ1-1
CDR3aa: CASSRQGGSTEAFF
CDR3nt: TGCGCCAGCAGCAGACAGGGCGGAAGCACTGAAGCTTTCTTT

abundance: NA
len: 18
d_gene: NA
v_gene: TRBV7-8
j_gene: TRBJ1-4
CDR3aa: CASSPHWAHTGKNEKLFF
CDR3nt: TGTGCCAGCAGCCCCCATTGGGCACACACAGGAAAGAATGAAAAACTGTTTTTT

abundance: NA
len: 16
d_gene: TRBD2
v_gene: TRBV9
j_gene: TRBJ2-2
CDR3aa: CASSGGTSRVAGELFF
CDR3nt: TGTGCCAGCAGCGGTGGGACTAGCCGGGTGGCCGGGGAGCTGTTTTTT

abundance: few
len: 12
d_gene: TRBD1
v_gene: TRBV29-1
j_gene: TRBJ1-1
CDR3aa: CSVGTGNTEAFF
CDR3nt: TGCAGCGTTGGGACAGGGAACACTGAAGCTTTCTTT

abundance: NA
len: 14
d_gene: NA
v_gene: TRBV2
j_gene: TRBJ1-5
CDR3aa: CASSESRQAQPQHF
CDR3nt: TGTGCCAGCAGTGAATCGCGTCAGGCCCAGCCCCAGCATTTT

abundance: NA
len: 14
d_gene: NA
v_gene: TRBV10-2
j_gene: TRBJ1-3
CDR3aa: CASSPTGTGNTIYF
CDR3nt: TGCGCCAGCAGTCCTACAGGGACTGGAAACACCATATATTTT

abundance: NA
len: 16
d_gene: NA
v_gene: TRBV18
j_gene: TRBJ1-4
CDR3aa: CASSPLEGATNEKLFF
CDR3nt: TGTGCCAGCTCCCCCCTCGAGGGGGCAACTAATGAAAAACTGTTTTTT

abundance: NA
len: 12
d_gene: NA
v_gene: TRBV30
j_gene: TRBJ1-3
CDR3aa: CAWKRSGNTIYF
CDR3nt: TGTGCCTGGAAGAGGTCTGGAAACACCATATATTTT

abundance: NA
len: 13
d_gene: NA
v_gene: TRBV7-3
j_gene: TRBJ2-1
CDR3aa: CASSLAAGYEQFF
CDR3nt: TGTGCCAGCAGCTTGGCGGCTGGCTATGAGCAGTTCTTC

abundance: once
len: 14
d_gene: TRBD1
v_gene: TRBV7-9
j_gene: TRBJ2-7
CDR3aa: CASSLGAGGYEQYF
CDR3nt: TGTGCCAGCAGCTTAGGAGCAGGGGGCTACGAGCAGTACTTC

abundance: once
len: 13
d_gene: NA
v_gene: TRBV18
j_gene: TRBJ2-1
CDR3aa: CASSINRVSEQFF
CDR3nt: TGTGCCAGCTCAATCAACAGGGTTTCGGAGCAGTTCTTC

abundance: NA
len: 15
d_gene: TRBD2
v_gene: TRBV9
j_gene: TRBJ2-1
CDR3aa: CASSVGTSGNNEQFF
CDR3nt: TGTGCCAGCAGCGTAGGGACTAGCGGAAACAATGAGCAGTTCTTC

abundance: NA
len: 15
d_gene: NA
v_gene: TRBV6-5
j_gene: TRBJ2-2
CDR3aa: CASRGLGHPTGELFF
CDR3nt: TGTGCCAGCAGAGGATTGGGACACCCGACCGGGGAGCTGTTTTTT

abundance: NA
len: 15
d_gene: TRBD1
v_gene: TRBV9
j_gene: TRBJ1-1
CDR3aa: CASSGGTGTNTEAFF
CDR3nt: TGTGCCAGCAGCGGCGGGACAGGTACGAACACTGAAGCTTTCTTT

abundance: few
len: 14
d_gene: TRBD1
v_gene: TRBV5-1
j_gene: TRBJ1-2
CDR3aa: CASSSDRGRSGYTF
CDR3nt: TGCGCCAGCAGCTCGGACAGGGGGCGGTCTGGCTACACCTTC

abundance: NA
len: 15
d_gene: TRBD1
v_gene: TRBV9
j_gene: TRBJ1-3
CDR3aa: CASSLQGYLGNTIYF
CDR3nt: TGTGCCAGCAGCTTACAGGGGTACTTAGGAAACACCATATATTTT

abundance: few
len: 16
d_gene: TRBD2
v_gene: TRBV6-2/TRBV6-3
j_gene: TRBJ2-1
CDR3aa: CASSYGGLDPTIEQFF
CDR3nt: TGTGCCAGCAGTTATGGGGGACTAGACCCGACGATTGAGCAGTTCTTC

abundance: NA
len: 16
d_gene: NA
v_gene: TRBV5-6
j_gene: TRBJ2-3
CDR3aa: CASSTVAAGDRDTQYF
CDR3nt: TGTGCCAGCAGCACTGTAGCAGCGGGGGACAGAGATACGCAGTATTTT

abundance: NA
len: 15
d_gene: NA
v_gene: TRBV5-1
j_gene: TRBJ1-5
CDR3aa: CASSLGLGQGQPQHF
CDR3nt: TGCGCCAGCAGCTTGGGGTTAGGGCAGGGACAGCCCCAGCATTTT

abundance: few
len: 11
d_gene: NA
v_gene: TRBV10-3
j_gene: TRBJ1-1
CDR3aa: CAISEGPEAFF
CDR3nt: TGTGCCATCAGTGAGGGGCCTGAAGCTTTCTTT

abundance: NA
len: 16
d_gene: TRBD2
v_gene: TRBV10-1
j_gene: TRBJ2-3
CDR3aa: CASSDGAGGHGDTQYF
CDR3nt: TGCGCCAGCAGTGATGGCGCGGGGGGGCATGGAGATACGCAGTATTTT

abundance: NA
len: 12
d_gene: NA
v_gene: TRBV18
j_gene: TRBJ1-2
CDR3aa: CASSPPDYGYTF
CDR3nt: TGTGCCAGCTCACCCCCGGACTATGGCTACACCTTC

abundance: NA
len: 14
d_gene: NA
v_gene: TRBV6-1
j_gene: TRBJ1-1
CDR3aa: CASSDGQTNTEAFF
CDR3nt: TGTGCCAGCAGTGACGGACAGACGAACACTGAAGCTTTCTTT

abundance: NA
len: 15
d_gene: NA
v_gene: TRBV18
j_gene: TRBJ1-4
CDR3aa: CASSPSGQGSEKLFF
CDR3nt: TGTGCCAGCTCACCCTCCGGTCAGGGTAGTGAAAAACTGTTTTTT

abundance: NA
len: 14
d_gene: NA
v_gene: TRBV3-1/TRBV3-2
j_gene: TRBJ1-6
CDR3aa: CASSQSDTRAPLHF
CDR3nt: TGTGCCAGCAGCCAATCTGACACCAGGGCACCCCTCCACTTT

abundance: NA
len: 15
d_gene: NA
v_gene: TRBV18
j_gene: TRBJ1-6
CDR3aa: CASSPPRGGESPLHF
CDR3nt: TGTGCCAGCTCACCACCGCGAGGCGGGGAGTCACCCCTCCACTTT

abundance: NA
len: 14
d_gene: NA
v_gene: TRBV18
j_gene: TRBJ1-1
CDR3aa: CASQQGWGNTEAFF
CDR3nt: TGTGCCAGCCAGCAGGGTTGGGGGAACACTGAAGCTTTCTTT

abundance: NA
len: 11
d_gene: NA
v_gene: TRBV25-1
j_gene: TRBJ1-1
CDR3aa: CASSEGLQAFF
CDR3nt: TGTGCCAGCAGTGAGGGGCTGCAAGCTTTCTTT

abundance: NA
len: 18
d_gene: NA
v_gene: TRBV4-1
j_gene: TRBJ2-1
CDR3aa: CASSQDRLLGGMGNEQFF
CDR3nt: TGCGCCAGCAGCCAAGATCGTCTTCTCGGGGGTATGGGCAATGAGCAGTTCTTC

abundance: NA
len: 11
d_gene: NA
v_gene: TRBV6-6
j_gene: TRBJ1-2
CDR3aa: CASSYNTNYTF
CDR3nt: TGTGCCAGCAGTTACAACACAAACTACACCTTC

abundance: NA
len: 13
d_gene: NA
v_gene: TRBV18
j_gene: TRBJ2-3
CDR3aa: CASSPPTSTSKYF
CDR3nt: TGTGCCAGCTCACCACCAACTAGCACTTCAAAGTATTTT

abundance: NA
len: 13
d_gene: NA
v_gene: TRBV4-1
j_gene: TRBJ1-4
CDR3aa: CASISATNEKLFF
CDR3nt: TGCGCCAGCATATCTGCAACTAATGAAAAACTGTTTTTT

abundance: NA
len: 15
d_gene: NA
v_gene: TRBV10-2
j_gene: TRBJ2-4
CDR3aa: CASSEEGLAKNIQYF
CDR3nt: TGCGCCAGCAGTGAGGAGGGACTAGCCAAAAACATTCAGTACTTC

abundance: NA
len: 16
d_gene: TRBD2
v_gene: TRBV11-2
j_gene: TRBJ2-1
CDR3aa: CASTPLAGGARNEQFF
CDR3nt: TGTGCCAGCACCCCATTAGCGGGGGGGGCAAGGAATGAGCAGTTCTTC

abundance: NA
len: 15
d_gene: TRBD2
v_gene: TRBV10-3
j_gene: TRBJ2-5
CDR3aa: CAISGLAGGKETQYF
CDR3nt: TGTGCCATCAGTGGACTAGCGGGGGGCAAAGAGACCCAGTACTTC

abundance: NA
len: 16
d_gene: NA
v_gene: TRBV7-6
j_gene: TRBJ1-3
CDR3aa: CASSLAPTVSGNTIYF
CDR3nt: TGTGCCAGCAGCTTAGCTCCTACCGTCTCTGGAAACACCATATATTTT

abundance: NA
len: 15
d_gene: NA
v_gene: TRBV19
j_gene: TRBJ1-5
CDR3aa: CASSIAVRTDQPQHF
CDR3nt: TGTGCCAGTAGTATAGCCGTCAGGACTGATCAGCCCCAGCATTTT

abundance: NA
len: 15
d_gene: NA
v_gene: TRBV5-1
j_gene: TRBJ2-3
CDR3aa: CASSFLSGSIDTQYF
CDR3nt: TGCGCCAGCAGCTTCTTGAGCGGGTCGATAGATACGCAGTATTTT

abundance: NA
len: 13
d_gene: TRBD1
v_gene: TRBV12-5
j_gene: TRBJ1-2
CDR3aa: CASGSGQINGYTF
CDR3nt: TGTGCTAGTGGCTCGGGACAGATCAATGGCTACACCTTC

abundance: few
len: 15
d_gene: NA
v_gene: TRBV30
j_gene: TRBJ2-7
CDR3aa: CAWKQSRRAAYEQYF
CDR3nt: TGTGCCTGGAAACAGAGCAGGCGGGCCGCCTACGAGCAGTACTTC

abundance: NA
len: 14
d_gene: NA
v_gene: TRBV5-6
j_gene: TRBJ2-7
CDR3aa: CASSFEVSSYEQYF
CDR3nt: TGTGCCAGCAGCTTTGAAGTGAGCTCCTACGAGCAGTACTTC

abundance: NA
len: 16
d_gene: TRBD1
v_gene: TRBV4-1
j_gene: TRBJ2-7
CDR3aa: CASSHSQGALSYEQYF
CDR3nt: TGCGCCAGCAGCCACTCACAGGGGGCCCTTTCCTACGAGCAGTACTTC

abundance: NA
len: 14
d_gene: NA
v_gene: TRBV7-9
j_gene: TRBJ1-5
CDR3aa: CASSLASGNQPQHF
CDR3nt: TGTGCCAGCAGCTTAGCGTCGGGCAATCAGCCCCAGCATTTT